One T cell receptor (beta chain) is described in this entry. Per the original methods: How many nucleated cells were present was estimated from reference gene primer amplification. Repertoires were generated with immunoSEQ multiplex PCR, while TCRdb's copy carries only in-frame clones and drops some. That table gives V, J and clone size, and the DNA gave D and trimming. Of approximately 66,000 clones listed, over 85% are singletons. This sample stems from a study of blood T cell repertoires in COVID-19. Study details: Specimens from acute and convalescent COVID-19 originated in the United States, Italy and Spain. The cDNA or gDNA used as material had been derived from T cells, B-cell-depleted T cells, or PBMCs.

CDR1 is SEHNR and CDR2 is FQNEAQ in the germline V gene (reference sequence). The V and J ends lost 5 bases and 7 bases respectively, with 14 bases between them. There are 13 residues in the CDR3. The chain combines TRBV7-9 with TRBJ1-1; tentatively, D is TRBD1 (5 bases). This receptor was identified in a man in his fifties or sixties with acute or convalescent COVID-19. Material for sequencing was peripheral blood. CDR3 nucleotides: TGTGCCAGCAGCCCGCAGGGAAGGAGTGAAGCTTTCTTT. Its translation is CASSPQGRSEAFF.